This TCR beta chain derives from a study of blood T cell repertoires in COVID-19. Study background: The United States, Italy and Spain provided the acute and convalescent COVID-19 samples.

Germline V gene lookup returns CDR1 SGHRS and CDR2 YFSETQ. Trimming at V came to 7 bases and at J to 7 bases, leaving 10 bases not matched to a gene. The CDR3 contains 13 residues. In the original analysis: Using reference gene primer amplification, nucleated cell counts were estimated. TCRdb's table, derived via immunoSEQ multiplex PCR, lists solely in-frame clones and lacks some. V and J calls and clone size are copied from that table; D and trimming were computed from the DNA. The sample yields about 140,000 clones, 75% to 90% seen once. The origin of this receptor is a man aged 45 to 65 with active COVID-19. The sample comprised peripheral blood. The rearrangement links TRBV5-1 to TRBJ2-7; 8 nucleotides match TRBD2. The CDR3 nucleotides are TGCGCCAGCGAGGATTTAAGCGGGGGAGAGCAGTACTTC. Translated, it gives CASEDLSGGEQYF.